The T cell receptor (beta chain) under discussion was sequenced for a study of blood T cell repertoires in COVID-19. Overall study context: Researchers got acute and convalescent COVID-19 samples from the United States, Italy and Spain. PBMCs, B-cell-depleted T cells, or T cells were the source of the cDNA or gDNA that made up the material.

The length of the CDR3 is 16 residues. Trimming cost V 0 bases and J 3 bases; bases outside gene matches: 5. The germline gives CDR1 MNHEY, CDR2 SMNVEV (reference sequence). The table came from immunoSEQ multiplex PCR; TCRdb's copy has only in-frame clones and leaves some out. The sample contains 250,000 or so clones, approximately 85% of which appear only once. Cohort assignment relied on participant-reported clinical history. Recovered participants had two consecutive negative NP/OP PCR tests, healthcare professional clearance, or symptom resolution. The receptor comes from a woman in her forties or fifties who had recovered from COVID-19. Sequencing was performed on PBMCs or T cells enriched from blood (not recorded which). The rearrangement joins TRBV27 to TRBJ2-7; 10 bases match TRBD1. CDR3 sequence (DNA): TGTGCCAGCAGTTTATCCTCGACAGGGGGCAGCTACGAGCAGTACTTC. Translated: CASSLSSTGGSYEQYF.